The 15 T cell receptor beta chains given below trace back to one sample, sequenced in a study of CD8 T cells in Susac syndrome. Roughly 0.45 to 1 ug RNA was reverse transcribed with random hexamers. Each CDR3 protein is one row after TCRdb ran MiXCR on the immunoSEQ multiplex PCR reads. The profile shows 140,000 or so distinct CDR3 sequences, 90% to 95% of them singletons. Sequencing input: CD4+ T cells from PBMCs. The receptors were gathered from a human donor with multiple sclerosis.

The chain employs TRBV9 and TRBJ1-1; D call uncertain. The germline V gene encodes CDR1 SGDLS and CDR2 YYNGEE. The length of the CDR3 is 16 residues. V was clipped by 0 bases and J by 1 base, with 13 bases between them. CDR3 in amino acids: CASSVEARVGNTEAFF. CDR3 coding DNA: TGTGCCAGCAGCGTAGAGGCTAGGGTAGGGAACACTGAAGCTTTCTTT.

This sequence joins TRBV27 and TRBJ1-5; possible D gene TRBD1, 6 bases. Germline-derived CDR1 and CDR2 are MNHEY and SMNVEV (reference sequence). Trimming shortened V by 3 bases and J by 7 bases, and 22 bases separated the two germline ends. The CDR3 has 17 amino acids. The CDR3 protein is CASSFRWGGTKEQPQHF. As DNA, the CDR3 is TGTGCCAGCAGTTTCCGATGGGGGGGGACAAAGGAACAGCCCCAGCATTTT.

The V and J genes are TRBV20-1 and TRBJ2-3; tentatively, D is TRBD2 (6 bases). The V gene's germline CDR1 is DFQATT and CDR2 SNEGSKA (reference sequence). The ends were cut back, 0 bases at V and 2 bases at J, with 12 bases in the middle. The CDR3 is made up of 15 amino acids. The CDR3 DNA follows: TGCAGTGCTAGAGAGGACGGGAGAGCCACAGATACGCAGTATTTT. Amino acids: CSAREDGRATDTQYF.

This clonotype was seen a single time. This rearrangement joins TRBV6-2 or TRBV6-3 to TRBJ1-2; D is unresolved. The CDR3 totals 14 residues. The V and J ends lost 2 bases and 5 bases respectively, with 12 bases between them. Germline CDR1 is MNHEY and CDR2 is SVGEGT. CDR3 sequence reads: CASSYKGGPYGYTF. As DNA, the CDR3 is TGTGCCAGCAGTTACAAGGGCGGCCCTTATGGCTACACCTTC.

V is TRBV5-1 and J is TRBJ2-1; 9 bases align to TRBD1. This CDR3 is 15 amino acids long. V lost 1 base, J lost 6 bases, and 5 bases stayed unmatched. Germline V gene lookup returns CDR1 SGHRS and CDR2 YFSETQ. The chain's CDR3 is CASSLLTGGTNEQFF. CDR3 DNA sequence: TGCGCCAGCAGCTTGTTGACAGGGGGGACCAATGAGCAGTTCTTC. Full variable domain (missing parts from reference TRBV5-1 and TRBJ2-1): KAGVTQTPRYLIKTRGQQVTLSCSPISGHRSVSWYQQTPGQGLQFLFEYFSETQRNKGNFPGRFSGRQFSNSRSEMNVSTLELGDSALYLCASSLLTGGTNEQFFGPGTRLTVL.

This chain joins TRBV3-1 and TRBJ1-6; no clear D. V gave up 4 bases and J gave up 7 bases, with 11 bases separating them. The CDR3 is made up of 14 amino acids. Germline CDR1 reads LGHDT; CDR2 reads YNNKEL (reference sequence). CDR3 in amino acids: CASSLMGMNSPLHF. For the CDR3, the DNA is TGTGCCAGCAGCCTTATGGGGATGAATTCACCCCTCCACTTT.

The CDR3 DNA reads as TGTGCCAGCAGTTTTCAACCCCCCGGGAACATTCAGTACTTC. Amino acids: CASSFQPPGNIQYF. This sequence joins TRBV12-3 or TRBV12-4 and TRBJ2-4, with D unresolved. CDR3 size: 14 residues. The V end lost 3 bases, the J end lost 7 bases, and 13 bases lay between the germline ends.

The V call is TRBV2, the J call TRBJ1-5; tentative D call: TRBD1 (6 bases). The CDR3 loop spans 16 amino acids. V shed 6 bases and J shed 1 base, with 16 bases lying between them. CDR1 and CDR2 (germline): SNHLY, FYNNEI. The CDR3 sequence: CASSDRGAQSNQPQHF. The CDR3 coding sequence is TGTGCCAGCAGCGATAGGGGGGCGCAAAGCAATCAGCCCCAGCATTTT.

DNA of the CDR3: TGCAGCGTTGAACGTGGGAGGGGGGCAGATACGCAGTATTTT. It yields the protein CSVERGRGADTQYF. The chain carries TRBV29-1 and TRBJ2-3; the D gene is possibly TRBD2 (7 bases). Between the trimmed V and J ends, which lost 2 bases and 4 bases, there was a span of 13 bases. Germline loops: CDR1 SQVTM, CDR2 ANQGSEA. The CDR3 sequence is 14 residues long.

This clonotype was detected a few times. The V and J genes are TRBV20-1 and TRBJ1-6; 7 bases are shared with TRBD1. Germline values: CDR1 DFQATT, CDR2 SNEGSKA (reference sequence). With 1 base clipped from V and 5 bases from J, the junction kept 2 bases outside the gene matches. The CDR3 contains 14 residues. The CDR3 DNA reads as TGCAGTGCTAGAGTTGGGACAGATAATTCACCCCTCCACTTT. It codes for CSARVGTDNSPLHF.

This chain links TRBV7-2 with TRBJ2-3, with TRBD2 as a possible D gene (6 bases). The ends were cut back, 4 bases at V and 0 bases at J, with 14 bases in the middle. This CDR3 region has 16 residues. Germline CDR1 and CDR2: SGHTA and FQGNSA. The CDR3, as DNA: TGTGCCAGCAGCTGGTCGCCGGGACTTAGCACAGATACGCAGTATTTT. Translating it yields CASSWSPGLSTDTQYF.

This chain connects TRBV7-2 to TRBJ2-7; D is unclear. Germline V gene data show CDR1 as SGHTA and CDR2 as FQGNSA. V lost 1 base and J 7 bases, leaving 14 bases between the germline ends. The CDR3 consists of 14 residues. The CDR3 nucleotides read TGTGCCAGCAGCTTAGAGGGCGCGTTCGGGGAGCAGTACTTC. Its protein product is CASSLEGAFGEQYF.

The chain recombines TRBV5-1 with TRBJ1-1; 10 bases line up with TRBD1. Germline lookup yields CDR1 SGHRS and CDR2 YFSETQ. Trimming removed 6 bases from V and 5 bases from J; junction bases left unmatched: 7. This CDR3 has 14 amino acids. DNA of the CDR3: TGCGCCAGCAACCCCAGGACAGGGGGAACTGAAGCTTTCTTT. Protein sequence: CASNPRTGGTEAFF.

The chain has TRBV28 and TRBJ1-2; D remains ambiguous. Germline assignment: CDR1 MDHEN and CDR2 SYDVKM. This CDR3 contains 12 residues. V was clipped by 9 bases and J by 4 bases, with 12 bases between them. CDR3 sequence (DNA): TGTGCCAGTGACTCAAGGATCTATGGCTACACCTTC. Protein sequence: CASDSRIYGYTF.

This chain uses TRBV7-3 with TRBJ2-1; no definite D call. Germline V gene sequence: CDR1 SGHTA, CDR2 FQGTGA. The CDR3 loop spans 17 amino acids. Trimming took 0 bases from V and 4 from J, leaving 16 bases between them. The CDR3: CASSLTSPISGYNEQFF. The CDR3 nucleotides are TGTGCCAGCAGCTTAACCAGTCCTATCTCCGGGTACAATGAGCAGTTCTTC.